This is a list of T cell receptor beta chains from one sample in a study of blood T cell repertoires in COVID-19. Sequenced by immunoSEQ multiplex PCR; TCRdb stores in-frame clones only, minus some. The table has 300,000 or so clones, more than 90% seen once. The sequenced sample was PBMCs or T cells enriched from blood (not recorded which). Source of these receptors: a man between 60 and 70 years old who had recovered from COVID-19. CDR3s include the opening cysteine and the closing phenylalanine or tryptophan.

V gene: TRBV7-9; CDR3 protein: CASKPPAGGGELFF
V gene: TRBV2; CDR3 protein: CASSAQRGGNTQYF
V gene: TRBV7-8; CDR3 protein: CASRRGGIAGYQETQYF
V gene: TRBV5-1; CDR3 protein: CASSPGQGRTGELFF
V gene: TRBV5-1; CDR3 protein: CASSLDYRGLAGTYEQYF
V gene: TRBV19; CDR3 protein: CASSSPRGRIYGYTF
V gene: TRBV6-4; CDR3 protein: CASSEGQGNQPQHF
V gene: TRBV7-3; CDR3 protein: CASSLNALAGVPDTQYF
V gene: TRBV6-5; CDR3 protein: CASSYSEGQGYGYTF
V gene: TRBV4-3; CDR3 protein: CASSQVGETGSGYTF
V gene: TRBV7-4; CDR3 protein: CASNACLQGCSYEQYF
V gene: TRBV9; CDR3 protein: CASSAQRQGSSGNTIYF
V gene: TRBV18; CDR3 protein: CASSPLAGDNEQFF
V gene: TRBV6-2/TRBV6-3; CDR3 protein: CASSKPGLTTTDTQYF
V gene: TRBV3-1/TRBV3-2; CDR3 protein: CASSQRGQGSYEQYF
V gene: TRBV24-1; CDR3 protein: CATGARTDTQYF
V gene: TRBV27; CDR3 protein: CASRYRRGNEQFF
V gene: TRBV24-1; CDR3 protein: CATSDSLGTGSAGELFF